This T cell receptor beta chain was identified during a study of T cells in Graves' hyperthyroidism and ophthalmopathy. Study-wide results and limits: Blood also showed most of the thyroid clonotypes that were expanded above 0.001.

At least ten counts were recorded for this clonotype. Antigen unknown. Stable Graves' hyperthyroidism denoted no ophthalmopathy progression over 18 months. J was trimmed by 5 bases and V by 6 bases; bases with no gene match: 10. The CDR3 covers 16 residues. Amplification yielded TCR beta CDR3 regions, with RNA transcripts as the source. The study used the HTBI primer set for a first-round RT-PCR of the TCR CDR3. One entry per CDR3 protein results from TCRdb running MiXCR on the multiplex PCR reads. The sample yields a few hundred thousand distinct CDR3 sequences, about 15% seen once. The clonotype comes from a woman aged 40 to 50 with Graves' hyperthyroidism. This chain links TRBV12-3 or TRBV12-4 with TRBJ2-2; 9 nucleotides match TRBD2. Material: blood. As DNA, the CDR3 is TGTGCCAGCAGCCGAAGGGGGACTAGCTTTACCGGGGAGCTGTTTTTT. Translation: CASSRRGTSFTGELFF.